The next 11 T cell receptor beta chains were all read from a single sample in a study of T-cell reconstitution after alpha-beta-depleted transplantation in children. TCRbeta library construction was performed incorporating unique molecular identifiers. TCRdb reprocessed the PCR reads via MiXCR and lists one record per CDR3 protein. The sample lists approximately 590,000 distinct CDR3 sequences, roughly a tenth seen once, with roughly 4% in the top ten. This specimen consisted of PBMCs from the stem cell graft donor, obtained from the stem cell graft. These TCRs come from a human donor who donated a stem cell graft to a child with acute myeloid leukemia.

This clonotype was seen a handful of times. J is TRBJ2-5 and V is TRBV11-2; 14 nucleotides agree with TRBD2. CDR1 is SGHAT and CDR2 is FQNNGV in the germline V gene. The V and J ends lost 5 bases and 10 bases, in that order; junction bases with no gene match: 12. This CDR3 has 16 residues. The CDR3 is CASSLEGTSGGSRQYF. The CDR3 DNA reads TGTGCCAGCAGCCTTGAGGGGACTAGCGGGGGAAGTCGCCAGTACTTC.

As regards this clonotype: This clone may be a read error of a much larger clone one base away. The chain recombines TRBV4-3 with TRBJ1-2; D unclear. The CDR3 runs to 15 residues. Germline assignment: CDR1 LGHNA and CDR2 YSLEER. Trimming stripped 11 bases from V and 4 bases from J, with 23 bases between. CDR3 DNA: TGCGCCGGCACAAAGGGTACTCAAGAACCCTATGGCTACACCTTC. Its translation: CAGTKGTQEPYGYTF.

This clonotype has more than one count but fewer than ten. V usage is TRBV7-9 and J usage is TRBJ2-7; perhaps TRBD1 as D (6 bases). CDR1 is SEHNR and CDR2 is FQNEAQ in the germline V gene (reference sequence). V gave up 2 bases and J gave up 5 bases, with 16 bases separating them. The CDR3 extends over 15 amino acids. The chain's CDR3 is CASSLPSRGTHEQYF. CDR3 nucleotides: TGTGCCAGCAGCTTACCCTCGAGGGGGACCCACGAGCAGTACTTC. Filled out from reference TRBV7-9 and TRBJ2-7, the complete variable domain reads DTGVSQNPRHKITKRGQNVTFRCDPISEHNRLYWYRQTLGQGPEFLTYFQNEAQLEKSRLLSDRFSAERPKGSFSTLEIQRTEQGDSAMYLCASSLPSRGTHEQYFGPGTRLTVT.

This clonotype was counted only a few times. The gene calls are TRBV7-6 and TRBJ2-1; D could derive from TRBD1 or TRBD2 (6 bases each). This CDR3 region has 14 residues. V lost 1 base and J lost 9, with 13 bases in between. CDR1 is SGHVS and CDR2 is FNYEAQ in the germline V gene. As DNA, the CDR3 is TGTGCCAGCAGCTTAGTATGGGGGGCGGGTGAGCAGTTCTTC. It yields the protein CASSLVWGAGEQFF.

V and J are TRBV5-5 and TRBJ2-5; D may be TRBD2 (6 bases). Per germline, CDR1 SGHKS and CDR2 YYEKEE (reference sequence). The CDR3 contains 16 residues. The V end lost 0 bases, the J end lost 5 bases, and 17 bases lay between the germline ends. The CDR3 bases are TGTGCCAGCAGCTTGGCCGAGCGACTAGGCTGGGAGACCCAGTACTTC. As protein: CASSLAERLGWETQYF.

The chain is built from TRBV4-2 and TRBJ2-7, with TRBD2 identical over 11 bases. CDR1 and CDR2 (germline): LGHNA, YNFKEQ. With V trimmed by 0 bases and J by 7 bases, 8 bases remained unmatched. The CDR3 spans 16 residues. In nucleotides, the CDR3 is TGTGCCAGCAGCCAAGAAGTCGGGACTAGCGGAGGGGAGCAGTACTTC. Residues: CASSQEVGTSGGEQYF.

This clonotype occurred many times. The rearrangement joins TRBV20-1 to TRBJ2-1; 10 bases match TRBD2. With 3 bases clipped from V and 6 bases from J, the junction kept 11 bases outside the gene matches. The CDR3 is made up of 16 amino acids. Germline lookup yields CDR1 DFQATT and CDR2 SNEGSKA (reference sequence). DNA of the CDR3: TGCAGTGCTAGGCAAGCCCTAGCGGGAGTTGGCAATGAGCAGTTCTTC. Protein product: CSARQALAGVGNEQFF.

The rearrangement joins TRBV20-1 to TRBJ2-2; 10 bases are a match to TRBD1. J was trimmed by 6 bases and V by 0 bases; bases with no gene match: 7. From germline, CDR1 is DFQATT and CDR2 SNEGSKA (reference sequence). This CDR3 has 16 amino acids. The DNA of the CDR3 is TGCAGTGCTAGAGATCCGGGACAGGGGTTGTCCGGGGAGCTGTTTTTT. Protein product: CSARDPGQGLSGELFF.

The chain has TRBV5-1 and TRBJ2-1; 11 nucleotides agree with TRBD2. CDR3 length equals 16 residues. Losses at the gene ends were 0 bases for V and 2 bases for J; bases not matched to a gene: 1. Germline loops: CDR1 SGHRS, CDR2 YFSETQ. The CDR3 sequence: CASSLELAGAYNEQFF. CDR3 nucleotides: TGCGCCAGCAGCTTGGAACTAGCGGGAGCCTACAATGAGCAGTTCTTC.

The rearrangement uses TRBV27 and TRBJ1-2; 9 bases map to TRBD1. This CDR3 spans 16 amino acids. The germline V gene encodes CDR1 MNHEY and CDR2 SMNVEV (reference sequence). The junction had 13 bases not matched to a gene; V was cut back by 3 bases and J by 8 bases. The CDR3 loop reads CASSLVLSGTGQGYTF. The CDR3 DNA follows: TGTGCCAGCAGTTTGGTACTCTCCGGGACAGGGCAGGGCTACACCTTC.

The rearrangement uses TRBV12-3 or TRBV12-4 and TRBJ2-5; no definite D call. CDR3 length: 13 amino acids. Trimming took off 5 bases at V and 5 bases at J, with 12 bases between the two ends. The chain's CDR3 is CASSPNQIETQYF. For the CDR3, the DNA is TGTGCCAGCAGTCCCAATCAGATTGAGACCCAGTACTTC.